The 22 T cell receptor beta chains below come from one sample, sequenced in a study of T-cell reconstitution after alpha-beta-depleted transplantation in children. This sample's TCRbeta library carried unique molecular identifier barcodes. TCRdb independently ran MiXCR on the PCR reads; one entry per CDR3 protein. The sample holds 100,000 to 120,000 distinct CDR3 sequences; 10% are singletons and the top ten take 8%. This specimen consisted of PBMCs from the stem cell graft donor, obtained from the stem cell graft. The source is a human donor who donated a stem cell graft to a child with acute lymphoblastic leukemia.

The table lists this clonotype with many counts. The chain uses TRBV4-2 and TRBJ2-1; a possible D gene is TRBD2 (5 bases). The CDR3 is 14 residues long. Trimming stripped 0 bases from V and 8 bases from J, with 11 bases between. Germline CDR1 is LGHNA and CDR2 is YNFKEQ. CDR3 loop: CASSQEETRDEQFF. The CDR3 DNA follows: TGTGCCAGCAGCCAAGAAGAGACGAGGGATGAGCAGTTCTTC.

This clonotype showed up many times. The chain carries TRBV4-3 and TRBJ1-5; D might be TRBD1 (5 bases). CDR3 length: 15 amino acids. Trimming removed 0 bases at V and 7 bases at J, with 13 bases between. CDR1 and CDR2 from the germline V gene are LGHNA and YSLEER. The CDR3 loop is CASSQDFRGRQPQHF. For the CDR3, the DNA is TGCGCCAGCAGCCAAGATTTTAGGGGCAGACAGCCCCAGCATTTT.

This clonotype was observed at least ten times. The chain uses TRBV4-2 and TRBJ2-2; D may be TRBD2 (5 bases). This CDR3 region has 14 residues. V was cut by 4 bases and J by 3 bases, with 9 bases left in between. Looked up from germline, CDR1 is LGHNA and CDR2 is YNFKEQ. The CDR3 DNA follows: TGTGCCAGCAGCCGAAACGGGGACACCGGGGAGCTGTTTTTT. Amino acid sequence: CASSRNGDTGELFF.

The sample holds many counts of this clonotype. J is TRBJ2-6 and V is TRBV6-2 or TRBV6-3, with D maybe TRBD2 (5 bases). Germline CDR1 MNHEY, CDR2 SVGEGT. The CDR3 contains 15 residues. V lost 2 bases and J 4 bases, leaving 9 bases between the germline ends. CDR3 in amino acids: CASSYPGVGANVLTF. CDR3 in DNA: TGTGCCAGCAGTTACCCCGGGGTCGGGGCCAACGTCCTGACTTTC.

V is TRBV7-9 and J is TRBJ2-7; TRBD2 matches at 9 bases. Germline assignment: CDR1 SEHNR and CDR2 FQNEAQ (reference sequence). V lost 4 bases, J lost 5 bases, and 15 bases stayed unmatched. This CDR3 is built from 17 residues. CDR3 in amino acids: CASSSERGAGGPHEQYF. CDR3 DNA sequence: TGTGCCAGCAGCTCGGAAAGGGGGGCGGGGGGGCCCCACGAGCAGTACTTC.

This clonotype showed up many times. V gene TRBV9 combines with J gene TRBJ2-2; D not certain. Per germline, CDR1 SGDLS and CDR2 YYNGEE. There are 13 residues in the CDR3. Trimming took 2 bases from V and 3 from J, leaving 5 bases between them. CDR3 region: CASSVGDTGELFF. CDR3 DNA sequence: TGTGCCAGCAGCGTTGGGGACACCGGGGAGCTGTTTTTT.

The chain recombines TRBV27 with TRBJ1-5; TRBD1 might be the D (6 bases). The CDR3 has 13 amino acids. CDR1 and CDR2 from the germline V gene are MNHEY and SMNVEV (reference sequence). The V and J ends lost 5 bases and 6 bases respectively, with 11 bases between them. The CDR3 DNA reads as TGTGCCAGCAGTCGACAGACAGGTCAGCCCCAGCATTTT. Residues: CASSRQTGQPQHF.

The V call is TRBV20-1, the J call TRBJ2-3; tentatively, D is TRBD2 (5 bases). CDR3 length: 13 residues. Germline CDR1 is DFQATT and CDR2 is SNEGSKA (reference sequence). The CDR3 sequence: CRAGSASTDTQYF. Written as DNA, the CDR3 is TGCAGGGCGGGTTCTGCTAGCACAGATACGCAGTATTTT.

This clonotype has at least ten counts. V gene TRBV12-3 or TRBV12-4 combines with J gene TRBJ1-2; possible D gene TRBD1, 6 bases. Trimming shortened V by 6 bases and J by 2 bases, and 16 bases separated the two germline ends. This CDR3 region has 15 residues. The CDR3 is CASREQGSGNYGYTF. The CDR3 coding sequence is TGTGCCAGCAGGGAACAGGGATCTGGCAACTATGGCTACACCTTC.

This clonotype was seen at least ten times. The chain links TRBV19 to TRBJ2-3; possibly TRBD1 for D (6 bases). V was shortened by 9 bases and J by 6 bases, with 22 bases between the two germline ends. CDR1 and CDR2 from the germline V gene are LNHDA and SQIVND (reference sequence). The length of the CDR3 is 15 residues. The CDR3 protein is CASAESGAKRDTQYF. The CDR3 nucleotides read TGTGCCAGCGCCGAGTCAGGGGCAAAACGGGATACGCAGTATTTT.

This clonotype has at least ten counts. The chain employs TRBV2 and TRBJ1-5, with TRBD1 as a possible D gene (6 bases). The ends were cut back, 0 bases at V and 6 bases at J, with 9 bases in the middle. The CDR3 is 14 residues long. Germline V lookup: CDR1 SNHLY, CDR2 FYNNEI. This CDR3 reads CASSEAGRGQPQHF. As DNA, the CDR3 is TGTGCCAGCAGTGAAGCGGGCAGGGGTCAGCCCCAGCATTTT.

This clonotype was detected ten times or more. CDR3 nucleotide sequence: TGTGCCTGGAGTGACGAATCGACAGCCTATGGCTACACCTTC. Encoded protein: CAWSDESTAYGYTF. This rearrangement joins TRBV30 to TRBJ1-2; a weak D match, TRBD1 (5 bases). The CDR3 consists of 14 residues. Germline V CDR1 and CDR2: GTSNPN, SVGIG (reference sequence). Trimming cost V 1 base and J 4 bases, with 13 bases left between them.

The table lists this clonotype with many counts. The chain joins TRBV27 to TRBJ1-4, with a tentative D call TRBD1 (6 bases). The CDR3 loop spans 14 amino acids. The germline V and J ends were trimmed by 3 bases and 5 bases, with 10 bases remaining between them. Germline assignment: CDR1 MNHEY and CDR2 SMNVEV (reference sequence). Written as DNA, the CDR3 is TGTGCCAGCAGTTTTGGGCAGGGGAATGAAAAACTGTTTTTT. Protein sequence: CASSFGQGNEKLFF.

This clonotype occurred many times. The V call is TRBV11-2, the J call TRBJ1-5, with D possibly being TRBD1 (5 bases). The CDR3 runs 15 residues. From germline, CDR1 is SGHAT and CDR2 FQNNGV. The V end lost 1 base, the J end lost 4 bases, and 11 bases lay between the germline ends. CDR3 sequence: CASSLGQSINQPQHF. CDR3 DNA: TGTGCCAGCAGCTTAGGACAGAGTATTAATCAGCCCCAGCATTTT.

A note on this clonotype: This may arise from a read error, as a much more abundant clone is one base away. The genes are TRBV5-6 and TRBJ1-2; D is possibly TRBD1 (5 bases). The CDR3 sequence is 12 residues long. Germline V CDR1 and CDR2: SGHDT, YYEEEE. The CDR3 region has the DNA TGTGCCAGCAGTTATGGGACCTATAGCTACACCTTC. Protein sequence: CASSYGTYSYTF.

This clonotype was found many times. The chain uses TRBV5-1 and TRBJ2-1; 8 bases match TRBD2. The V segment lost 2 bases and the J segment 7 bases; nucleotides outside the gene matches: 2. The CDR3 has 13 residues. Germline CDR1 reads SGHRS; CDR2 reads YFSETQ. This CDR3 reads CASSFPGGNEQFF. The CDR3 DNA sequence: TGCGCCAGCAGCTTCCCGGGAGGGAATGAGCAGTTCTTC.

In the case of this clonotype: A much larger clone is a single base away; this may be a read error. The chain has TRBV27 and TRBJ2-7; D gene unclear. The CDR3 spans 14 residues. V was trimmed by 0 bases and J by 3 bases, leaving 9 bases between them. Germline V gene lookup returns CDR1 MNHEY and CDR2 SMNVEV (reference sequence). CDR3 in DNA: TGTGCCAGCAGTTTATCGTATGGATACTACGAGCAGTACTTC. Translating it yields CASSLSYGYYEQYF.

This clonotype has ten or more counts. The chain couples TRBV4-1 to TRBJ2-7, with 7 positions matching TRBD1. The V segment lost 4 bases and the J segment 7 bases; nucleotides outside the gene matches: 10. Germline V gene sequence: CDR1 MGHRA, CDR2 YSYEKL. The CDR3 loop spans 14 amino acids. The CDR3 DNA reads TGCGCCAGCAGCCTGAGACAGGGCAGAGGGGAGCAGTACTTC. It is translated as CASSLRQGRGEQYF.

This clonotype was found a few times. This chain joins TRBV7-2 and TRBJ1-3, with TRBD1 as a possible D gene (5 bases). CDR1 and CDR2 (germline): SGHTA, FQGNSA. The CDR3 has 15 amino acids. Trimming stripped 3 bases from V and 2 bases from J, with 11 bases between. CDR3 region: CASSLGGEPGNTIYF. The CDR3 bases are TGTGCCAGCAGCTTGGGGGGTGAGCCTGGAAACACCATATATTTT. Together with reference TRBV7-2 and TRBJ1-3, the CDR3 gives the full variable domain: GAGVSQSPSNKVTEKGKDVELRCDPISGHTALYWYRQSLGQGLEFLIYFQGNSAPDKSGLPSDRFSAERTGGSVSTLTIQRTQQEDSAVYLCASSLGGEPGNTIYFGEGSWLTVV.

Ten or more counts support this clonotype. The chain has TRBV12-3 or TRBV12-4 and TRBJ2-7; D ambiguous. Trimming removed 2 bases from V and 5 bases from J, with 13 bases in between. There are 14 residues in the CDR3. The CDR3 loop is CASSLRTLPHEQYF. In DNA form, the CDR3 reads TGTGCCAGCAGTTTAAGGACCCTTCCCCACGAGCAGTACTTC.

The rearrangement links TRBV28 to TRBJ1-5; 7 bases map to TRBD1. The CDR3 has 19 residues. V lost 11 bases to trimming and J lost 2 bases; unmatched junction nucleotides: 24. Germline CDR1 is MDHEN and CDR2 is SYDVKM. The CDR3, as DNA: TGTGCCTTCAGTTTGGACAGGACTACTTTAAGTAGGGGCAATCAGCCCCAGCATTTT. As protein: CAFSLDRTTLSRGNQPQHF.

This clonotype was seen just once. The V gene is TRBV27, the J gene TRBJ2-1; D possibly matches TRBD1 or TRBD2 (5 bases each). Trimming took 2 bases from V and 0 from J, leaving 11 bases between them. The germline gives CDR1 MNHEY, CDR2 SMNVEV (reference sequence). The CDR3 runs to 16 residues. The CDR3 coding sequence is TGTGCCAGCAGTTTACCGGGGCAGAGCTCCTACAATGAGCAGTTCTTC. Protein sequence: CASSLPGQSSYNEQFF.